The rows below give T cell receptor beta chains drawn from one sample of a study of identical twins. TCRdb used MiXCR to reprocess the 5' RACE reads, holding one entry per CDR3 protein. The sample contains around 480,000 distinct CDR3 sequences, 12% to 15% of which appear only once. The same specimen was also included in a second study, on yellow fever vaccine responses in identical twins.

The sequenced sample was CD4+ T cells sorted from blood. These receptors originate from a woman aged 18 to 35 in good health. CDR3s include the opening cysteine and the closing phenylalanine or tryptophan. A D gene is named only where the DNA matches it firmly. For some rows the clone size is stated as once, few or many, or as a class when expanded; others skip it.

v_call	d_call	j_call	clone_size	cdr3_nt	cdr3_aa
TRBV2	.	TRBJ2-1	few	TGTGCCAGCAGTGTGACTGAGCAGTTCTTC	CASSVTEQFF
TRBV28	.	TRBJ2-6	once	TGTGCCAGCAGTTTTAGGATCTACAGGGTCGGGGCCAACGTCCTGACTTTC	CASSFRIYRVGANVLTF
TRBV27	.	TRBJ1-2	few	TGTGCCACCGAGACAGTGCACGGCTACACCTTC	CATETVHGYTF
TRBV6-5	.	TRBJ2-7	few	TGTGCCAGCAGTAACCTCATGGGATCCTACGAGCAGTACTTC	CASSNLMGSYEQYF
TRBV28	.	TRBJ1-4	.	TGTGCCAGCAGTTTAAGTTCGACAGCCAAGGATGAAAAACTGTTTTTT	CASSLSSTAKDEKLFF
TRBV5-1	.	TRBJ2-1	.	TGCGCCAGCAGCTCAATGGACGGGGCTGAGCAGTTCTTC	CASSSMDGAEQFF
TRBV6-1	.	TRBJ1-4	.	TGTGCCAGCAGGGGCCCGGGGGTCAATGAAAAACTGTTTTTT	CASRGPGVNEKLFF
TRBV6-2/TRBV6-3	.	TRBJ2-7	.	TGTGCCAGCAGTTTCGCCCGGGGTAGCGGCTACGAGCAGTACTTC	CASSFARGSGYEQYF
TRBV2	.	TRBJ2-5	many	TGTGCCAGCAGTACAGGGACCGAGACCCAGTACTTC	CASSTGTETQYF
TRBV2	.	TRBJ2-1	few	TGTGCCAGCAGCTACCAGGAAGGGCAGTTCTTC	CASSYQEGQFF
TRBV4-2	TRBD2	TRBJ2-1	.	TGTGCCAGCAGCCTGACCGGGACTAGCGAGTACAATGAGCAGTTCTTC	CASSLTGTSEYNEQFF
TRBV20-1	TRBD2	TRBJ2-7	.	TGCAGTGCTTCCGGGACTAGCGGATCTACACGAGGGCAGTACTTC	CSASGTSGSTRGQYF
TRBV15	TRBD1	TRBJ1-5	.	TGTGCCACCAGCAGAGCTGGGACAGGGGGAAATCAGCCCCAGCATTTT	CATSRAGTGGNQPQHF
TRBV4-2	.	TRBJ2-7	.	TGTGCCAGCAGCCAAGAGAGGCCAGGCTTCTACGAGCAGTACTTC	CASSQERPGFYEQYF
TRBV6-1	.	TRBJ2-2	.	TGTGCCAGCAGTGTAGAAGGGATGAACACCGGGGAGCTGTTTTTT	CASSVEGMNTGELFF
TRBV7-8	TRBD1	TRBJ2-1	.	TGTGCCAGCAGCTTCCTGGGACAGGCCTCCTACAATGAGCAGTTCTTC	CASSFLGQASYNEQFF
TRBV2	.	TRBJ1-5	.	TGTGCCAGCAGTGAAATGAGTACGGATCAGCCCCAGCATTTT	CASSEMSTDQPQHF
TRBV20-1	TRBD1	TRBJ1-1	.	TGCAGTGCCGGGACAGGGAGGAACACTGAAGCTTTCTTT	CSAGTGRNTEAFF
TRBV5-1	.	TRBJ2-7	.	TGCGCCAGCAGCTTGGGGGCGAGGACTATCGACGAGCAGTACTTC	CASSLGARTIDEQYF
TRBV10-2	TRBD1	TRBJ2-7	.	TGCGCCAGCAGTGGACAGGGAATTTCAGGCGAGCAGTACTTC	CASSGQGISGEQYF
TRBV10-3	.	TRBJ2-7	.	TGTGCCATCAAGGGGGGCTACGAGCAGTGCTTC	CAIKGGYEQCF
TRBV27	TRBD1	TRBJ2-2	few	TGTGCCAGCCGCCCTTTGGACAGGGCGAGGAACACCGGGGAGCTGTTTTTT	CASRPLDRARNTGELFF
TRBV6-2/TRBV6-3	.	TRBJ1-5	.	TGTGCCAGCAGTTATCTAGGGGTCAATCAGCCCCAGCATTTT	CASSYLGVNQPQHF
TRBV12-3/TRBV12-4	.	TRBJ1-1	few	TGTGCCAGCAGTTTAGTGGGTACCACTGAAGCTTTCTTT	CASSLVGTTEAFF
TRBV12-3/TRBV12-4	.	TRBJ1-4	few	TGTGCCAGCCTGGATTCAACTAATGAAAAACTGTTTTTT	CASLDSTNEKLFF
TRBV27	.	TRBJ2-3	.	TGTGCCAGCAGTTCTCCCCTCTATCATACGCAGTATTTT	CASSSPLYHTQYF
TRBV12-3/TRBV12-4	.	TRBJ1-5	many	TGTGCCAGCAGTTTCAGGGAGCATCAGCCCCAGCATTTT	CASSFREHQPQHF
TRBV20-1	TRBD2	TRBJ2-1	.	TGCAGTGCTAGAGATCCTAGCGGGAGCTCCTACAATGAGCAGTTCTTC	CSARDPSGSSYNEQFF
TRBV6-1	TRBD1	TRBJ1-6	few	TGTGCCAGCAGTCAACGGACAGGGGGCAATTCACCCCTCCACTTT	CASSQRTGGNSPLHF
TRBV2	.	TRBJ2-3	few	TGTGCCAGCAGTGTTGGTAATACGCAGTATTTT	CASSVGNTQYF
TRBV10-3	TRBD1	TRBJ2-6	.	TGTGCCATCAGTATCCGGGACAGGGTTTCTGGGGCCAACGTCCTGACTTTC	CAISIRDRVSGANVLTF
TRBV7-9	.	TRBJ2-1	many	TGTGCCAGCAGCTTTTTTGGGTCTCCACCCTACAATGAGCAGTTCTTC	CASSFFGSPPYNEQFF
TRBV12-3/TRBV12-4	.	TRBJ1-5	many	TGTGCCAGCAGTTTCGGTCAGCCCCAGCATTTT	CASSFGQPQHF
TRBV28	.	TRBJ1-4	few	TGTGCCAGCAGTTTATTGGAAGGTTATAATGAAAAACTGTTTTTT	CASSLLEGYNEKLFF
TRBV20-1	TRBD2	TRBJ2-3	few	TGCAGTGCTAGAATCCTGGGACTAGAGAGTAGCACAGATACGCAGTATTTT	CSARILGLESSTDTQYF
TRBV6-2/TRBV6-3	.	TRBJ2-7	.	TGTGCCAGCAGTCTACCGCCACCACCCCCCGAGCAGTACTTC	CASSLPPPPPEQYF
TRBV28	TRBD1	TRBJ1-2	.	TGTGCCAGCCAGGCCCCGACAGGGGGGTATGGCTACACCTTC	CASQAPTGGYGYTF
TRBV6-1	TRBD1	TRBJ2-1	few	TGTGCCAGCAGCCTATGGACAGGGGGCACCTACAATGAGCAGTTCTTC	CASSLWTGGTYNEQFF
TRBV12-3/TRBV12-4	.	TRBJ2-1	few	TGTGCCAGCAGTTTTTACGCCGCTGAGCAGTTCTTC	CASSFYAAEQFF
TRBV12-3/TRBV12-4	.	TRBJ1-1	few	TGTGCCAGCAACCGGGCGGAGAACACTGAAGCTTTCTTT	CASNRAENTEAFF
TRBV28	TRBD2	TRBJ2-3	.	TGTGCCAGCAGGAAAGCGGGGGGAGGCACAGATACGCAGTATTTT	CASRKAGGGTDTQYF
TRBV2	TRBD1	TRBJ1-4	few	TGTGCCAGCAGCGGGACAGCTAATGAAAAACTGTTTTTT	CASSGTANEKLFF
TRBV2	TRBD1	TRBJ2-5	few	TGTGCCAGCAGTGATGCCTCGGGACAGGGAGTGGAGACCCAGTACTTC	CASSDASGQGVETQYF
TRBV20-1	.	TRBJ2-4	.	TGCAGTGCTCTCTTGGGGGTGAACGCCAAAAACATTCAGTACTTC	CSALLGVNAKNIQYF
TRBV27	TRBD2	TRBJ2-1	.	TGTGCCAGCAGTTCCCCGGGACTAGGGGCCCATGAGCAGTTCTTC	CASSSPGLGAHEQFF
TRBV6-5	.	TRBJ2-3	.	TGTGCCAGCAGTTACTCGTTCAGGGCGCGGGGCACAGATACGCAGTATTTT	CASSYSFRARGTDTQYF
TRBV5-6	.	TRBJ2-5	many	TGTGCCAGCAGCTTGGAGGCAGAGACCCAGTACTTC	CASSLEAETQYF
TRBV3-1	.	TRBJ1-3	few	TGTGCCAGCAGCCAGGCAACGACAGTTTCTGGAAACACCATATATTTT	CASSQATTVSGNTIYF
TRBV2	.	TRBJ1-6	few	TGTGCCAGCAGTCGGGACTTTATCTCACCCCTCCACTTT	CASSRDFISPLHF
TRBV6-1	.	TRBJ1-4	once	TGTGCCATCCTTTTCTTACACTGCTTGCGACTGTTTTTT	CAILFLHCLRLFF
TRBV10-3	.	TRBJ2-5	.	TGTGCCTCTGGGGGAGTCCAAGAGACCCAGTACTTC	CASGGVQETQYF
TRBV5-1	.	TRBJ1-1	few	TGCGCCAGCAGGGTCCAGGGTAAGGCTGAAGCTTTCTTT	CASRVQGKAEAFF